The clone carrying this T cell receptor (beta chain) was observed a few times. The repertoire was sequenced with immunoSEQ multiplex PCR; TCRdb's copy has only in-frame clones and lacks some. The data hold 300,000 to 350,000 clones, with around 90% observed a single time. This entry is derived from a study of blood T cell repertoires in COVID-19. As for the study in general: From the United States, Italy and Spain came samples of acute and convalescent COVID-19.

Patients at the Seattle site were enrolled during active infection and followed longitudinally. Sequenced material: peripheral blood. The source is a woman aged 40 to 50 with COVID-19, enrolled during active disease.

The CDR3 is CASSRIDTSYEQYF. The CDR3 coding sequence is TGTGCCAGCTCACGGATTGACACTTCCTACGAGCAGTACTTC. The chain has TRBV18 and TRBJ2-7, with D unresolved. In germline, CDR1 is KGHSH, CDR2 LQKENI. CDR3 size: 14 residues. V was shortened by 4 bases and J by 1 base, with 11 bases between the two germline ends.